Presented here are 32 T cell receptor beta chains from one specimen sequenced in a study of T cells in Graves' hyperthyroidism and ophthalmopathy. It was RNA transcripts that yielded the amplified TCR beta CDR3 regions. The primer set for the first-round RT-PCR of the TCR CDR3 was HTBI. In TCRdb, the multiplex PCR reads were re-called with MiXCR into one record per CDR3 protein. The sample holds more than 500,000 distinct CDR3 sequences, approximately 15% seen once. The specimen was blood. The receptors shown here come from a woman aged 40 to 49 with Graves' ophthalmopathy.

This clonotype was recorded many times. DNA of the CDR3: TGCAGTGCTAGACCGGACTTTTCCTACGAGCAGTACTTC. Protein sequence: CSARPDFSYEQYF. V is TRBV20-1 and J is TRBJ2-7; D is perhaps TRBD2 (5 bases). The length of the CDR3 is 13 residues. Trimming left V 2 bases short and J 1 base short, with 9 bases between. CDR1 and CDR2 from the germline V gene are DFQATT and SNEGSKA (reference sequence).

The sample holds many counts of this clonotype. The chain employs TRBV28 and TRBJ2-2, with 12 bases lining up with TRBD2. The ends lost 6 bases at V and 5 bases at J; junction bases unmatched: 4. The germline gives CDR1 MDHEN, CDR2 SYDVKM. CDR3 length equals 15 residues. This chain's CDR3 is CASRPLAGGTGELFF. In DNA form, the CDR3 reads TGTGCCAGCAGGCCGCTAGCGGGAGGGACCGGGGAGCTGTTTTTT.

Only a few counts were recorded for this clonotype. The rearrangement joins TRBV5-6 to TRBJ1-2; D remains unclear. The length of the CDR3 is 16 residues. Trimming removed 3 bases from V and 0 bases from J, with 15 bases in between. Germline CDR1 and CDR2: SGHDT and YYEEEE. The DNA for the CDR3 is TGTGCCAGCAGCTCCGGACTGGGAGGAACTAACTATGGCTACACCTTC. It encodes CASSSGLGGTNYGYTF.

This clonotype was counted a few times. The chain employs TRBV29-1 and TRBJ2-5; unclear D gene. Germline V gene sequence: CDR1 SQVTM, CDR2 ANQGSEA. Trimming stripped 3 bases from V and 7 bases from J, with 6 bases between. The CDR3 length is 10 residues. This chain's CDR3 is CSVEEGTQYF. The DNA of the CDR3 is TGCAGCGTTGAGGAAGGGACCCAGTACTTC.

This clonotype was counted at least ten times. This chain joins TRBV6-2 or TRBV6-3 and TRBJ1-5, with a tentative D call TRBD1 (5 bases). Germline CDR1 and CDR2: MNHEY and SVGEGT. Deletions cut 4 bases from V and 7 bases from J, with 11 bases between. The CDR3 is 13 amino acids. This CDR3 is CASSSGFGQPQHF. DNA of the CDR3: TGTGCCAGCAGTTCAGGGTTCGGACAGCCCCAGCATTTT.

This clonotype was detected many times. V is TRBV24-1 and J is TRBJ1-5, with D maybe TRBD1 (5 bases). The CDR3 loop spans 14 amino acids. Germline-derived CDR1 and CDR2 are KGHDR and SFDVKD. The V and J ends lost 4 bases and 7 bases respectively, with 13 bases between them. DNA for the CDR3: TGTGCCACCAGTGACCCAACAGGTTCGCAGCCCCAGCATTTT. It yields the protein CATSDPTGSQPQHF.

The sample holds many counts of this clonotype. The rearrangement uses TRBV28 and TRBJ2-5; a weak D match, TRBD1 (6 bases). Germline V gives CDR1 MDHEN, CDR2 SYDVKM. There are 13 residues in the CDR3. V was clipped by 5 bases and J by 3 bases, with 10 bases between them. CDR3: CASSAYREETQYF. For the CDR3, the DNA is TGTGCCAGCAGTGCATACAGGGAAGAGACCCAGTACTTC.

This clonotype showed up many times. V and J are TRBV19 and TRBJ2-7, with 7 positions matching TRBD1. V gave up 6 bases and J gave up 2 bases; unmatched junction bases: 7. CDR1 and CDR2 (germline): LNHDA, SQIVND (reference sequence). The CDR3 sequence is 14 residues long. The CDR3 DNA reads TGTGCCAGTAGGACCGAAACAGGGGCCTACGAGCAGTACTTC. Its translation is CASRTETGAYEQYF.

Here the CDR3 reads CASSLGSPANTGELFF. CDR3 sequence (DNA): TGTGCCAGCAGCTTAGGATCGCCAGCGAACACCGGGGAGCTGTTTTTT. The chain carries TRBV7-8 and TRBJ2-2; D not resolved. This CDR3 is built from 16 residues. The germline gives CDR1 SGHVS, CDR2 FQNEAQ. V lost 1 base and J 0 bases, leaving 9 bases between the germline ends.

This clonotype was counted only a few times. The CDR3 DNA reads as TGTGCCAGCCGATCCCCTCTCCGGGACAGGGACCTAGAAGAGACCCAGTACTTC. It translates to CASRSPLRDRDLEETQYF. The chain joins TRBV28 to TRBJ2-5; 9 positions match TRBD1. J lost 3 bases, V lost 8 bases, and 19 bases had no gene match. The germline V gene encodes CDR1 MDHEN and CDR2 SYDVKM. CDR3 size: 18 residues.

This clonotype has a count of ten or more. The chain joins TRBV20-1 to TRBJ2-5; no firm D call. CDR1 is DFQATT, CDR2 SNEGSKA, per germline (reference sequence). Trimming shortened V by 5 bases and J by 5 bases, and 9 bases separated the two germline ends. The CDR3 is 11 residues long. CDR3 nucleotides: TGCAGTGCTTTAAACCGGGAGACCCAGTACTTC. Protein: CSALNRETQYF.

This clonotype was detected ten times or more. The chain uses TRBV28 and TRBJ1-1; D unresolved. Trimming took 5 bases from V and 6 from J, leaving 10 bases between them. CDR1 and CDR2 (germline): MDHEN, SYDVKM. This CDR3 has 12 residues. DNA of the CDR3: TGTGCCAGCAGTATTCCTCATTCTGAAGCTTTCTTT. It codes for CASSIPHSEAFF.

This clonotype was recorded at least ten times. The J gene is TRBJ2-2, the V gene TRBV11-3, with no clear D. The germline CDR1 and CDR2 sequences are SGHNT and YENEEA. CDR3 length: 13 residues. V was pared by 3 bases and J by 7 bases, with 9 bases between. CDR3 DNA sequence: TGTGCCAGCAGCTTCTTCAACGGCGGGGAGCTGTTTTTT. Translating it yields CASSFFNGGELFF.

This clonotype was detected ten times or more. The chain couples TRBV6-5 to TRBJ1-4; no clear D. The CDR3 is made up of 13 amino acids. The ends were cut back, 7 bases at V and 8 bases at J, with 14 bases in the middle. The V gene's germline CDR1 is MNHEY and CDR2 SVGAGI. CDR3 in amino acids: CASKRWFGEKLFF. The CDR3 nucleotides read TGTGCCAGCAAACGGTGGTTTGGGGAAAAACTGTTTTTT.

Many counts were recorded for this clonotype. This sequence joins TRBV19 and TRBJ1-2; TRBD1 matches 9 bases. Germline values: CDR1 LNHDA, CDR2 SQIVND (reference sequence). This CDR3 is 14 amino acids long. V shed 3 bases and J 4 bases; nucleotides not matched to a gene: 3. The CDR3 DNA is TGTGCCAGTAGTATGGACAGGGGCTCCTATGGCTACACCTTC. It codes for CASSMDRGSYGYTF.

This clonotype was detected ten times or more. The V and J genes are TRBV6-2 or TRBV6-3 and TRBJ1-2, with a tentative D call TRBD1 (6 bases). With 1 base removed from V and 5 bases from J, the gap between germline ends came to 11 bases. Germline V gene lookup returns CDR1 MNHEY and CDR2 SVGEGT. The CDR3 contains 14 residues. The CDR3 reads CASSYFPDRYGYTF. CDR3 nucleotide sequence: TGTGCCAGCAGTTACTTCCCGGACAGATATGGCTACACCTTC.

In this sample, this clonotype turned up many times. CDR3 in DNA: TGCGCCAGCAGCTTGTCTGAGCGCCCCTACGAGCAGTACTTC. Protein sequence: CASSLSERPYEQYF. The gene calls are TRBV5-1 and TRBJ2-7; D gene uncertain. Trimming removed 1 base from V and 2 bases from J, with 10 bases in between. Per the germline V gene, CDR1 is SGHRS and CDR2 is YFSETQ. The CDR3 length is 14 residues.

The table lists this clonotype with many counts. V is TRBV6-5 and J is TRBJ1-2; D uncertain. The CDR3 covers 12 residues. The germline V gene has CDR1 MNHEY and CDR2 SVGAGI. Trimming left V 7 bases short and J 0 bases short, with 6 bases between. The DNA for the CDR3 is TGTGCCAGCAAGGGAGCTAACTATGGCTACACCTTC. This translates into CASKGANYGYTF.

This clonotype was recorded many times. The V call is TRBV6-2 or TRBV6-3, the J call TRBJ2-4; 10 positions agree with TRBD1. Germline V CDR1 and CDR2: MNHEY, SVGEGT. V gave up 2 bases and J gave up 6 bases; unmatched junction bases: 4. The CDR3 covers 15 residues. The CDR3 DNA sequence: TGTGCCAGCAGTTACGGGGACAGGGGTTTAAACATTCAGTACTTC. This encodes CASSYGDRGLNIQYF.

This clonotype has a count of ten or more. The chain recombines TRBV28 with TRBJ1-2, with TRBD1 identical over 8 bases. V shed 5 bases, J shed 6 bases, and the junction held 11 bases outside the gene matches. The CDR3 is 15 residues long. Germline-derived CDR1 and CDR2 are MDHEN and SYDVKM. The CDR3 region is CASSTYAQGGDGYTF. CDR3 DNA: TGTGCCAGCAGTACTTACGCACAGGGGGGGGATGGCTACACCTTC.

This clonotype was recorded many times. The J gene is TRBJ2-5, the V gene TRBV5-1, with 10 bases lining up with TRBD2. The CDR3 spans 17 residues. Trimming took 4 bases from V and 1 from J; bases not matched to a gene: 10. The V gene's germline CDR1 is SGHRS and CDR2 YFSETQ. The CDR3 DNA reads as TGCGCCAGCAGCGCTGGGGGGCTAGCGGGAGCCCAAGAGACCCAGTACTTC. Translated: CASSAGGLAGAQETQYF.

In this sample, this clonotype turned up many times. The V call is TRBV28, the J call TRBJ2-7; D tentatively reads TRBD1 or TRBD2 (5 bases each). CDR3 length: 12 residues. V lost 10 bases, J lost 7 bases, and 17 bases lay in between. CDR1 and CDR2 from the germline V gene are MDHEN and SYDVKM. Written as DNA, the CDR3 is TGTGCCATCCGGGACCCTCGGGGAGAGCAGTACTTC. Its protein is CAIRDPRGEQYF.

CDR3 in amino acids: CSASLEFRNEQYF. The CDR3 DNA follows: TGCAGTGCTAGCCTGGAGTTCAGGAACGAGCAGTACTTC. The chain combines TRBV20-1 with TRBJ2-7; D not resolved. Germline-derived CDR1 and CDR2 are DFQATT and SNEGSKA (reference sequence). CDR3 length: 13 amino acids. Trimming shortened V by 3 bases and J by 5 bases, and 14 bases separated the two germline ends.

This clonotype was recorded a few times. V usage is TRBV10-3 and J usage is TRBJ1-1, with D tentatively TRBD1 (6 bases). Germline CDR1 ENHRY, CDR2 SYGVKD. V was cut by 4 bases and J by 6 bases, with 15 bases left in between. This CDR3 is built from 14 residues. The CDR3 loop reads CAISVGRGVSEAFF. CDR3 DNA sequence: TGTGCCATCAGTGTGGGCAGGGGAGTGTCTGAAGCTTTCTTT.

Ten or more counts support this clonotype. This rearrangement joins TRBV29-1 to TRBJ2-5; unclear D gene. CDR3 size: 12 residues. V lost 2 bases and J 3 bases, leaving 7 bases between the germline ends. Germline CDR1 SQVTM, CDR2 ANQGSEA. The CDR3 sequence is CSVERQEETQYF. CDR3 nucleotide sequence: TGCAGCGTTGAACGGCAGGAAGAGACCCAGTACTTC.

The CDR3 nucleotides are TGTGCCAGCAGAACAGGGCCCGGGGAGCTGTTTTTT. Protein product: CASRTGPGELFF. V gene TRBV2 combines with J gene TRBJ2-2, with a possible D match to TRBD1 (6 bases). Germline-derived CDR1 and CDR2 are SNHLY and FYNNEI. The CDR3 is 12 amino acids. V lost 6 bases, J lost 6 bases, and 8 bases lay in between.

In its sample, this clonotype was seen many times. The CDR3 loop is CASSLTGTGRSEAFF. The CDR3 coding sequence is TGCGCCAGCAGCCTAACCGGGACAGGGAGGTCTGAAGCTTTCTTT. This rearrangement joins TRBV5-1 to TRBJ1-1; 9 bases match TRBD1. This CDR3 comprises 15 residues. V shed 4 bases and J 6 bases; nucleotides not matched to a gene: 10. The V gene's germline CDR1 is SGHRS and CDR2 YFSETQ.

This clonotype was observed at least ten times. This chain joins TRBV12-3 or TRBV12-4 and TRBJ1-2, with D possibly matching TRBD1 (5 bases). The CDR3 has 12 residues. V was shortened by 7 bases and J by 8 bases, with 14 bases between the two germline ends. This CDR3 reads CASTTRGGGYTF. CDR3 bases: TGTGCCAGCACCACGAGGGGTGGCGGCTACACCTTC.

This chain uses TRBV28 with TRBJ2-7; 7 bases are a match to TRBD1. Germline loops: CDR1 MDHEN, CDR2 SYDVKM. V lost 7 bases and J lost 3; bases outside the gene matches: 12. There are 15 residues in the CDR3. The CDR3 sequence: CASNPSDRAGYEQYF. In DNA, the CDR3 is TGTGCCAGCAACCCATCAGACAGGGCAGGCTACGAGCAGTACTTC.

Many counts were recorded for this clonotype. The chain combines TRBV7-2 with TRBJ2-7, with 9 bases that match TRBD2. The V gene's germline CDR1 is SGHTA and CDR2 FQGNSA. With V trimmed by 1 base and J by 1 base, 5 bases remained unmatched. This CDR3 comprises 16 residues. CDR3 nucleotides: TGTGCCAGCAGCTTAGGGCCGGGACTAGCTTCCTACGAGCAGTACTTC. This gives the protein CASSLGPGLASYEQYF.

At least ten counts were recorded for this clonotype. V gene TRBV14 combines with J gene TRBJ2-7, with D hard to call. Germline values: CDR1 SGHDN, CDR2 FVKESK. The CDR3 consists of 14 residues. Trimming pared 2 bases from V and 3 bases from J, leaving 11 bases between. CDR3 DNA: TGTGCCAGCAGCCAACAGAGATTTAGCTACGAGCAGTACTTC. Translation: CASSQQRFSYEQYF.

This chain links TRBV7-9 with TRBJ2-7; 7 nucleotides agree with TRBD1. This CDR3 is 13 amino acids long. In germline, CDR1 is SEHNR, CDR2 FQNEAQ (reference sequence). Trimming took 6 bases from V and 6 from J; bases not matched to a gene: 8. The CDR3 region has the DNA TGTGCCAGCAGTCGGGACAGTCTCTCCGAGCAGTACTTC. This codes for CASSRDSLSEQYF.